This T cell receptor (beta chain) was documented in a study of blood T cell repertoires in COVID-19. At the level of the study: Whether acute or convalescent, the COVID-19 samples came from the United States, Italy and Spain. The analysed material was cDNA or gDNA that came from T cells, B-cell-depleted T cells, or PBMCs.

In the authors' methods: The assay estimated nucleated cells by amplifying reference gene primers. Produced via immunoSEQ multiplex PCR; TCRdb's table is partial and in-frame only. The V and J calls and clone size were taken over from that table, and D and trimming were inferred from the DNA. This sample has a few hundred thousand clones; 84% occur once, and the top ten carry roughly 5.3%. CDR1 and CDR2 from the germline V gene are ENHRY and SYGVKD. V was pared by 5 bases and J by 9 bases, with 14 bases between. This CDR3 region has 13 residues. Sequenced material: peripheral blood. The chain has TRBV10-3 and TRBJ2-1, with no clear D. This clonotype was obtained from a woman in her sixties or seventies who had recovered from COVID-19. CDR3 in amino acids: CAISFSDGGEQFF. The DNA of the CDR3 is TGTGCCATCAGTTTCTCAGATGGCGGTGAGCAGTTCTTC.